Below are 21 T cell receptor beta chains sequenced from a single sample in a study of glioma-infiltrating T cells. Amplification of TCR alpha and beta CDR3 regions from RNA used iRepertoire nested multiplex PCR. TCRdb reprocessed the multiplex PCR reads via MiXCR and lists one record per CDR3 protein. This sample yields under 200,000 distinct CDR3 sequences, of which around 42% are seen a single time; roughly 5.2% belongs to the top ten. What was sequenced was glioma tissue, nonneoplastic brain tissue, or PBMCs (not recorded which). The origin of the receptors is a human donor with low-grade glioma or glioblastoma, undergoing nonglioma brain surgery, or in good health (not recorded which).

The chain couples TRBV7-2 to TRBJ2-7; D is perhaps TRBD2 (6 bases). V lost 5 bases and J lost 1, with 15 bases in between. The length of the CDR3 is 15 residues. Per the germline V gene, CDR1 is SGHTA and CDR2 is FQGNSA. The CDR3 DNA reads as TGTGCCAGCAGCGACGGGACTGGCGATTCCTACGAGCAGTACTTC. It specifies CASSDGTGDSYEQYF.

This clonotype appeared many times. CDR3 DNA sequence: TGCAGTGCTAGAGATCCCGACAGGGGCTACGAGCAGTACTTC. This codes for CSARDPDRGYEQYF. The genes are TRBV20-1 and TRBJ2-7; 8 bases are a match to TRBD1. The germline V gene has CDR1 DFQATT and CDR2 SNEGSKA (reference sequence). This CDR3 comprises 14 residues. Trimming at V came to 0 bases and at J to 3 bases, leaving 4 bases not matched to a gene.

This clonotype has more than one count but fewer than ten. The chain carries TRBV4-1 and TRBJ1-1; D might be TRBD1 (6 bases). Germline-derived CDR1 and CDR2 are MGHRA and YSYEKL. CDR3 length equals 16 residues. V lost 4 bases, J lost 0 bases, and 15 bases lay in between. The CDR3 bases are TGCGCCAGCAGCCCTCCGAACAGGGACATGAACACTGAAGCTTTCTTT. Translating gives CASSPPNRDMNTEAFF.

On this clonotype itself: A much larger clone sits a single nucleotide away, making a read error possible. In nucleotides, the CDR3 is TGTGCCAGCTCCTCAGGAAAGGGCCGCTCAGGGACTGAAGCTTTCTTT. This codes for CASSSGKGRSGTEAFF. This sequence joins TRBV6-2 or TRBV6-3 and TRBJ1-1, with D maybe TRBD1 (5 bases). Trimming shortened V by 8 bases and J by 5 bases, and 24 bases separated the two germline ends. The length of the CDR3 is 16 residues. From germline, CDR1 is MNHEY and CDR2 SVGEGT.

This clonotype has ten or more counts. The junction departs from germline at one end; a sequencing error may be responsible. The V and J genes are TRBV6-2 or TRBV6-3 and TRBJ1-1, with D tentatively TRBD1 (5 bases). The CDR3 loop spans 14 amino acids. The V gene's germline CDR1 is MNHEY and CDR2 SVGEGT. In DNA form, the CDR3 reads TGTGCCGGCAGTTACCTAGGGGAGAACACTGAAGCTTTCTTT. It translates to CAGSYLGENTEAFF.

This clonotype was counted ten times or more. CDR3 region: CASKASGSTDTQYF. The CDR3 DNA follows: TGTGCCAGCAAGGCTAGCGGGAGTACAGATACGCAGTATTTT. This chain joins TRBV4-2 and TRBJ2-3; 10 bases align to TRBD2. Germline CDR1 LGHNA, CDR2 YNFKEQ. The trim removed 7 bases at V and 3 bases at J, leaving 4 bases unmatched. The CDR3 runs 14 residues.

As to this clonotype: A much larger clone lies one base from this, so it may be a read error. The chain is built from TRBV29-1 and TRBJ1-4, with a weak D call TRBD1 (6 bases). Germline V lookup: CDR1 SQVTM, CDR2 ANQGSEA. This CDR3 is built from 13 residues. CDR3 loop: CSVEEIRGEKLLF. As DNA, the CDR3 is TGCAGCGTTGAGGAGATCAGGGGTGAAAAACTGCTTTTT.

This rearrangement joins TRBV12-3 or TRBV12-4 to TRBJ2-1; TRBD2 aligns across 7 bases. The V and J ends lost 4 bases and 10 bases, in that order; junction bases with no gene match: 7. The CDR3 has 13 amino acids. As DNA, the CDR3 is TGTGCCAGCAGTTCCTGGACTAGGCACGAGCAGTTCTTC. Protein product: CASSSWTRHEQFF.

This clonotype has a count of ten or more. The chain combines TRBV7-9 with TRBJ1-1; D unclear. Germline loops: CDR1 SEHNR, CDR2 FQNEAQ (reference sequence). The CDR3 totals 12 residues. Trimming took 2 bases from V and 1 from J, leaving 2 bases between them. CDR3 amino acids: CASSLTNTEAFF. In nucleotides, the CDR3 is TGTGCCAGCAGCTTAACGAACACTGAAGCTTTCTTT.

This clonotype was seen at least ten times. The chain combines TRBV6-1 with TRBJ2-2; 10 bases are shared with TRBD2. CDR3 length equals 14 residues. Germline CDR1 reads MNHNS; CDR2 reads SASEGT. V was clipped by 10 bases and J by 4 bases; unmatched bases: 6. The CDR3 is CATRASGSTGELFF. The CDR3 DNA reads TGTGCCACCAGAGCTAGCGGGAGCACCGGGGAGCTGTTTTTT.

There are many counts of this clonotype. V and J are TRBV20-1 and TRBJ2-3; D ambiguous. V was shortened by 5 bases and J by 4 bases, with 10 bases between the two germline ends. Germline CDR1 reads DFQATT; CDR2 reads SNEGSKA (reference sequence). CDR3 size: 12 residues. The CDR3 loop reads CSAPRVPDTQYF. The CDR3, as DNA: TGCAGTGCTCCCCGGGTCCCAGATACGCAGTATTTT.

A note on this clonotype: This may arise from a read error, as a much more abundant clone is one base away. The V call is TRBV28, the J call TRBJ2-1, with TRBD1 matching over 9 bases. The ends lost 7 bases at V and 0 bases at J; junction bases unmatched: 7. Looked up from germline, CDR1 is MDHEN and CDR2 is SYDVKM. This CDR3 comprises 16 residues. In DNA, the CDR3 is TGTGCCAGCACCACCTCGGACAGGGGCTCCTACAATGAGCAGTTCTTC. Translation gives CASTTSDRGSYNEQFF.

This clonotype was detected many times. The chain combines TRBV20-1 with TRBJ2-1; D is possibly TRBD2 (6 bases). The germline V and J ends were trimmed by 5 bases and 2 bases, with 25 bases remaining between them. The CDR3 loop spans 18 amino acids. Germline V lookup: CDR1 DFQATT, CDR2 SNEGSKA (reference sequence). The CDR3 DNA reads TGCAGTGCTGCCGCCTCTAGGACTACCAGTGGCCCCTACAATGAGCAGTTCTTC. Translated: CSAAASRTTSGPYNEQFF.

In its sample, this clonotype was seen many times. This chain uses TRBV20-1 with TRBJ1-1; D call uncertain. The CDR3 sequence is 15 residues long. Per the germline V gene, CDR1 is DFQATT and CDR2 is SNEGSKA (reference sequence). V was pared by 0 bases and J by 5 bases, with 16 bases between. The CDR3 is CSARDRQRAGTEAFF. The DNA for the CDR3 is TGCAGTGCTAGAGATCGTCAACGGGCGGGAACTGAAGCTTTCTTT.

Ten or more counts support this clonotype. The V and J genes are TRBV6-1 and TRBJ2-1, with a tentative D call TRBD1 (7 bases). The CDR3 covers 13 residues. CDR1 and CDR2 from the germline V gene are MNHNS and SASEGT. V dropped 7 bases and J dropped 6 bases, with 13 bases sitting between them. This CDR3 is CASKDYRGNEQFF. CDR3 sequence (DNA): TGTGCCAGCAAGGACTACAGGGGCAATGAGCAGTTCTTC.

Concerning this clonotype itself: This may be a read error: a much more frequent sequence differs by one nucleotide. V and J are TRBV20-1 and TRBJ2-7; 9 bases are a match to TRBD2. This CDR3 has 14 amino acids. J was trimmed by 2 bases and V by 8 bases; bases with no gene match: 10. CDR1 and CDR2 (germline): DFQATT, SNEGSKA (reference sequence). CDR3 sequence reads: CSSQPAGGTYEQYF. In nucleotides, the CDR3 is TGCAGTTCTCAACCAGCGGGAGGTACCTACGAGCAGTACTTC.

On this clonotype: This could be a read error, since a much larger clone is one nucleotide away. The chain carries TRBV28 and TRBJ1-1, with TRBD1 as a possible D gene (6 bases). Deletions cut 6 bases from V and 4 bases from J, with 15 bases between. Germline-derived CDR1 and CDR2 are MDHEN and SYDVKM. CDR3 length equals 14 residues. The CDR3 loop is CASSSLTTGTEAFF. The CDR3 DNA is TGTGCCAGCAGCTCCCTCACGACAGGCACTGAAGCTTTCTTT.

This clonotype was seen repeatedly, ten times or more. The genes are TRBV15 and TRBJ1-1; unclear D gene. Trimming cost V 4 bases and J 1 base, with 4 bases left between them. The germline V gene has CDR1 LNHNV and CDR2 YYDKDF (reference sequence). CDR3 length: 12 residues. CDR3 bases: TGTGCCACCAGCATTCCGAACACTGAAGCTTTCTTT. Its protein product is CATSIPNTEAFF.

This clonotype came up once. This sequence may be a read error, since a much larger clone differs from it by one base. The genes are TRBV12-3 or TRBV12-4 and TRBJ1-1; D gene unclear. Trimming removed 2 bases from V and 4 bases from J, with 8 bases in between. The CDR3 is made up of 13 amino acids. CDR3 DNA: TGTGCCAGCAGTTTAAAGGAGAGCACTGAAGCTTTCTTT. Translated: CASSLKESTEAFF.

The gene calls are TRBV29-1 and TRBJ2-5; no reliable D call. Trimming removed 3 bases at V and 5 bases at J, with 10 bases between. The germline gives CDR1 SQVTM, CDR2 ANQGSEA. The CDR3 runs 12 residues. The CDR3 reads CSVDVGIETQYF. In DNA, the CDR3 is TGCAGCGTTGATGTAGGGATCGAGACCCAGTACTTC.

This clonotype was detected once. This chain connects TRBV7-3 to TRBJ2-3, with a tentative D call TRBD1 (6 bases). V was shortened by 5 bases and J by 1 base, with 13 bases between the two germline ends. Germline loops: CDR1 SGHTA, CDR2 FQGTGA. This CDR3 is built from 15 residues. The CDR3 bases are TGTGCCAGCAGCCCAACAGGGTCCCGCACAGATACGCAGTATTTT. Translation gives CASSPTGSRTDTQYF.